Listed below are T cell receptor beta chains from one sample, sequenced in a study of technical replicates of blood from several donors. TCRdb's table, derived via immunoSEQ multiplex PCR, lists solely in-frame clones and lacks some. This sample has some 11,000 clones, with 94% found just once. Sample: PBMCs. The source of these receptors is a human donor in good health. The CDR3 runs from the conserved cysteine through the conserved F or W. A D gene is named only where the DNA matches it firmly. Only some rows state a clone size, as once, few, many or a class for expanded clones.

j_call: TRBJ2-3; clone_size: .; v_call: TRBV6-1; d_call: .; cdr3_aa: CASSGDRFPSTDTQYF; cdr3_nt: TGTGCCAGCAGTGGTGACAGGTTCCCTAGCACAGATACGCAGTATTTT
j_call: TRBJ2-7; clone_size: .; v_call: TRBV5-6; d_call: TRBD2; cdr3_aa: CASSWGLAETYEQYF; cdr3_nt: TGTGCCAGCAGCTGGGGACTAGCGGAGACCTACGAGCAGTACTTC
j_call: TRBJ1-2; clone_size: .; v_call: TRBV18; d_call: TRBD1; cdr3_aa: CASSPVGTGTYGYTF; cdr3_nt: TGTGCCAGCTCACCAGTGGGGACAGGGACCTATGGCTACACCTTC
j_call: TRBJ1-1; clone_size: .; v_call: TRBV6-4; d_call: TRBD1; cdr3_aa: CASSDTLTGQAFF; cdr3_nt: TGTGCCAGCAGTGACACCCTGACAGGGCAAGCTTTCTTT
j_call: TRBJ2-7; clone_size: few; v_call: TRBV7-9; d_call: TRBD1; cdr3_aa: CASSPGQGWTYEQYF; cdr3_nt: TGTGCCAGCAGCCCGGGACAGGGTTGGACCTACGAGCAGTACTTC
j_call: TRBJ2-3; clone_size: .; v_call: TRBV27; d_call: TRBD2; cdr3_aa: CASSTLGLDGTDTQYF; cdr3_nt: TGTGCCAGCAGTACCCTCGGACTAGATGGCACAGATACGCAGTATTTT
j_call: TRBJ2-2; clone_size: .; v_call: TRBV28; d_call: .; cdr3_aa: CASSLRGTGELFF; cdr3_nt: TGTGCCAGCAGTTTAAGGGGAACCGGGGAGCTGTTTTTT
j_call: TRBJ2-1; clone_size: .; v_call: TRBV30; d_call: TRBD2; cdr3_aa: CAWSAGTSGAYNEQFF; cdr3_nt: TGTGCCTGGAGTGCCGGGACTAGCGGCGCCTACAATGAGCAGTTCTTC
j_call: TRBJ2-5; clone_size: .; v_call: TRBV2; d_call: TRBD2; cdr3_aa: CASTPGLAVQETQYF; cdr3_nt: TGTGCCAGCACCCCGGGACTAGCGGTACAAGAGACCCAGTACTTC
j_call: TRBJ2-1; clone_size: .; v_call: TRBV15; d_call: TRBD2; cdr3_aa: CATSRGGGVTYNEQFF; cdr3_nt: TGTGCCACCAGCAGAGGGGGGGGAGTCACCTACAATGAGCAGTTCTTC
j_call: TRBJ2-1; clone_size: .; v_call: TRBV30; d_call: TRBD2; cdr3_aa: CAWTGTSSYNEQFF; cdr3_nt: TGTGCCTGGACCGGGACTAGTTCCTACAATGAGCAGTTCTTC
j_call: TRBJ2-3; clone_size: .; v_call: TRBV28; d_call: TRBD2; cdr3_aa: CASSPHGGGSSTDTQYF; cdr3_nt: TGTGCCAGCAGCCCCCACGGCGGGGGTAGTAGCACAGATACGCAGTATTTT
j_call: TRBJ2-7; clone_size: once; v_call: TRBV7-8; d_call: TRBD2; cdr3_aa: CASSPQVAGPPYEQYF; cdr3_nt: TGTGCCAGCAGCCCACAGGTAGCGGGTCCCCCCTACGAGCAGTACTTC
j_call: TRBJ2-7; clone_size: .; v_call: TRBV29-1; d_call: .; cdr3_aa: CSVLEGSYEQYF; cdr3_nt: TGCAGCGTTCTGGAGGGTAGCTACGAGCAGTACTTC
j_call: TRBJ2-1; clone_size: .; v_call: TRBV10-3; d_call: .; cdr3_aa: CAISESDSNEQFF; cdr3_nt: TGTGCCATCAGTGAGTCGGACAGCAATGAGCAGTTCTTC
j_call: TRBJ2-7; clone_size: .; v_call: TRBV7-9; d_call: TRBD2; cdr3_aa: CASSLVTSSVEQYF; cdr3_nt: TGTGCCAGCAGCTTAGTGACTAGCTCGGTCGAGCAGTACTTC
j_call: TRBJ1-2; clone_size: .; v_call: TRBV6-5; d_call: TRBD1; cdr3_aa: CASSYSNQGAGGYTF; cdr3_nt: TGTGCCAGCAGTTACTCCAATCAGGGGGCAGGTGGCTACACCTTC
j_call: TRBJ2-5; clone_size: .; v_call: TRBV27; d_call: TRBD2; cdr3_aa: CASSYGLAVRETQYF; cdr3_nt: TGTGCCAGCAGTTACGGACTAGCGGTCCGGGAGACCCAGTACTTC
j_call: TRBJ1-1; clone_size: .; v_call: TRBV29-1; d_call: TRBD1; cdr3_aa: CSVALTGVSHSEAFF; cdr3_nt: TGCAGCGTCGCGTTAACAGGGGTTTCTCACTCTGAAGCTTTCTTT
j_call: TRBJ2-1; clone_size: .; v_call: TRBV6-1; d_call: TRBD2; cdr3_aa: CASSKTSGRPDEQFF; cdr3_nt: TGTGCCAGCAGTAAGACTAGCGGGAGGCCGGATGAGCAGTTCTTC
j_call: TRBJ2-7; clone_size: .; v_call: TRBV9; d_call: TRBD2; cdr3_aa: CASSVVGLAGQGSYEQYF; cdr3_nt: TGTGCCAGCAGCGTAGTCGGACTAGCGGGCCAGGGCTCCTACGAGCAGTACTTC
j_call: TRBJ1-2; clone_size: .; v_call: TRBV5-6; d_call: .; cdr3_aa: CASSLFGGGGYTF; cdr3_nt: TGTGCCAGCAGCTTGTTCGGGGGAGGCGGCTACACCTTC
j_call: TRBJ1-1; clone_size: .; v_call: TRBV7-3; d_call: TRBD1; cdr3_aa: CASSLDRDTEAFF; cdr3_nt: TGTGCCAGCAGCTTAGACAGGGACACTGAAGCTTTCTTT
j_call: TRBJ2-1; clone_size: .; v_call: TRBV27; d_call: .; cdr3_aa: CASTHRLGSYNEQFF; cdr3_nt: TGTGCCAGCACTCACCGATTGGGGAGCTACAATGAGCAGTTCTTC
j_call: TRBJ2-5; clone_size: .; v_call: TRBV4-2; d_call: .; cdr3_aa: CASSQDTSPPYQYF; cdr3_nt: TGTGCCAGCAGCCAAGATACTAGTCCCCCCTACCAGTACTTC
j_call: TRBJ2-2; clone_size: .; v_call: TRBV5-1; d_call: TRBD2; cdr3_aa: CASSTGLAANTGELFF; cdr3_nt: TGCGCCAGCAGCACTGGACTAGCGGCGAACACCGGGGAGCTGTTTTTT
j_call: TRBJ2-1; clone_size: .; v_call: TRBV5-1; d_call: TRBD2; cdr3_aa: CASSLVRLTSGGEGDNEQFF; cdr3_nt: TGCGCCAGCAGCTTGGTGCGGTTGACTAGCGGAGGGGAGGGAGACAATGAGCAGTTCTTC
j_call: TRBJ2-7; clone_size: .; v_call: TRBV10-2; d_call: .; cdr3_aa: CASSDAGAYEQYF; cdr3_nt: TGCGCCAGCAGTGACGCAGGCGCCTACGAGCAGTACTTC
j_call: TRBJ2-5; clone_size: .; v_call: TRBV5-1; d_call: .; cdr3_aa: CASSPGSDPIQETQYF; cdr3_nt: TGCGCCAGCAGCCCCGGGTCTGATCCGATCCAAGAGACCCAGTACTTC
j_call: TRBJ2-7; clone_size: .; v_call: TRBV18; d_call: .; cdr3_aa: CASSPSRGDEQYF; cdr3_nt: TGTGCCAGCTCACCTTCCCGGGGTGACGAGCAGTACTTC
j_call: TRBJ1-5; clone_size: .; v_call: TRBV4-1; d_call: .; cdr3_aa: CASSQVSGPYQPQHF; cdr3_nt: TGCGCCAGCAGCCAAGTTTCAGGTCCCTATCAGCCCCAGCATTTT
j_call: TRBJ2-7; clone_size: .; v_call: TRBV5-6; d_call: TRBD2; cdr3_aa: CASSWGGTYEQYF; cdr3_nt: TGTGCCAGCAGCTGGGGGGGGACCTACGAGCAGTACTTC
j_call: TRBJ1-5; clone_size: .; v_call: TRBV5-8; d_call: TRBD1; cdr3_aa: CASSPVGQGRNQPQHF; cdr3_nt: TGTGCCAGCAGCCCGGTGGGACAGGGGCGAAATCAGCCCCAGCATTTT
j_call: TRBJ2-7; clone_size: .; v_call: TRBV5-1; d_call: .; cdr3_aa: CASSLTDYEQYF; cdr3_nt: TGCGCCAGCAGCTTAACAGACTACGAGCAGTACTTC
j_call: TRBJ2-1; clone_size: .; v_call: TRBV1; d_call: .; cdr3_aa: CTSSQDPRGVDEQFF; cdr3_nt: TGCACCAGCAGCCAAGACCCGCGGGGGGTGGATGAGCAGTTCTTC
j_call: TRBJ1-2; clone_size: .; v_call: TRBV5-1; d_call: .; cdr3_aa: CASSLDRYGYTF; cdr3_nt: TGCGCCAGCAGCTTGGACAGATATGGCTACACCTTC
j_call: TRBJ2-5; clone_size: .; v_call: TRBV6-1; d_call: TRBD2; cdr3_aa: CASNQRELQETQYF; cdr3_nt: TGTGCCAGCAACCAGCGGGAGCTCCAAGAGACCCAGTACTTC
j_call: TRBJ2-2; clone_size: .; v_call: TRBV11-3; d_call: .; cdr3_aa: CASSLDGSGATGELFF; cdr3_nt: TGTGCCAGCAGCTTAGATGGGTCAGGGGCCACCGGGGAGCTGTTTTTT
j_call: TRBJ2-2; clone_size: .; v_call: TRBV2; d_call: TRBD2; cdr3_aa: CASSVGSGSITGELFF; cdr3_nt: TGTGCCAGCAGTGTAGGTAGCGGGAGTATTACCGGGGAGCTGTTTTTT
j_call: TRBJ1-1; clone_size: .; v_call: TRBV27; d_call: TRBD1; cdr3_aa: CASSRPRDRGTEAFF; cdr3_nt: TGTGCCAGCAGTCGCCCTAGGGACAGGGGGACTGAAGCTTTCTTT
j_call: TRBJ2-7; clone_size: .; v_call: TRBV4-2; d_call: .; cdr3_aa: CASSQGELGAGNTYEQYF; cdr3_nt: TGTGCCAGCAGCCAAGGGGAGTTGGGAGCGGGCAACACCTACGAGCAGTACTTC
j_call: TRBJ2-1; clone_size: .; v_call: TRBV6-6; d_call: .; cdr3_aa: CASSTYDRGEQFF; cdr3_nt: TGTGCCAGCAGCACCTATGATAGGGGTGAGCAGTTCTTC
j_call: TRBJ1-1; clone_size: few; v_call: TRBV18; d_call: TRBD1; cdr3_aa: CASSSQGTEAFF; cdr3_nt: TGTGCCAGCTCATCACAGGGGACTGAAGCTTTCTTT
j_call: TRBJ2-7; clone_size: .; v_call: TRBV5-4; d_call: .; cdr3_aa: CASSFSQGSSYEQYF; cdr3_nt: TGTGCCAGCAGCTTCTCACAGGGAAGCTCCTACGAGCAGTACTTC
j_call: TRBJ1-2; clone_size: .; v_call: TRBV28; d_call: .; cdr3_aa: CASSLAGYGYTF; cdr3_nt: TGTGCCAGCAGTTTAGCGGGTTATGGCTACACCTTC
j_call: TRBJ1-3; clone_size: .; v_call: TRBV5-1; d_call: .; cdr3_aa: CASSLRQGGSHGNTIYF; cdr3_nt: TGCGCCAGCAGCTTAAGGCAGGGAGGGAGCCATGGAAACACCATATATTTT
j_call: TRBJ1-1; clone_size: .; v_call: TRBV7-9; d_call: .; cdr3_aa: CASSFSTGPMNTEAFF; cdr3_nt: TGTGCCAGCAGCTTCTCGACAGGACCCATGAACACTGAAGCTTTCTTT
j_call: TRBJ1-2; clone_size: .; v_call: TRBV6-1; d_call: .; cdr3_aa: CASNPGEAYGYTF; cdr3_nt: TGTGCCAGCAACCCCGGAGAGGCTTATGGCTACACCTTC
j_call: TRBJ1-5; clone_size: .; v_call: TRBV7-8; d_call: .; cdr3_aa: CASSPGTPQNQPQHF; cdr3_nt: TGTGCCAGCAGCCCAGGTACTCCCCAAAATCAGCCCCAGCATTTT